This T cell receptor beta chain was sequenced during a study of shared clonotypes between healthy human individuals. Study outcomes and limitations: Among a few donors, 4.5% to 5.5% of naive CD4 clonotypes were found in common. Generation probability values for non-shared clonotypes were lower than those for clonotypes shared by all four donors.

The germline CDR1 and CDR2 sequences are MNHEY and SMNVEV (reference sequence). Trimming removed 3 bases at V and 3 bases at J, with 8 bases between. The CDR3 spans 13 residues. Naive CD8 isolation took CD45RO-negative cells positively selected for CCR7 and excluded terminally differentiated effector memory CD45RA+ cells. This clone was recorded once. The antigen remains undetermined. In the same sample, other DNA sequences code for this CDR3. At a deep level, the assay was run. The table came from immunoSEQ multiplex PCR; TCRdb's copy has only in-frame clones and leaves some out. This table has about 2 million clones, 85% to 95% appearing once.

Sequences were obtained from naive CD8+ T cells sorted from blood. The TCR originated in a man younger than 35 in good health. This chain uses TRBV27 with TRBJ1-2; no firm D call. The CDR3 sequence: CASSFTGDYGYTF. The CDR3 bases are TGTGCCAGCAGTTTCACCGGGGACTATGGCTACACCTTC.